Reported below is one TCR beta chain. Its target is unknown. The sample comes from a study of T cell responses to AZD1222 COVID-19 vaccine. Study-level results: Only 6 or 7 individuals given AZD1222 were seropositive at baseline.

The method was immunoSEQ multiplex PCR; TCRdb's version includes in-frame clones alone and lacks a portion of them. The table has about 100,000 clones, around 87% seen once. The length of the CDR3 is 14 residues. Trimming cost V 3 bases and J 4 bases, with 7 bases left between them. Per germline, CDR1 MNHEY and CDR2 SVGEGT. The V call is TRBV6-2 or TRBV6-3, the J call TRBJ2-6, with D unclear. The sequencing used peripheral blood, collected on day 0 of AZD1222 vaccination. This sequence originates from an adult in good health. For the CDR3, the DNA is TGTGCCAGCAGTTATAACGGGGGGGCCAACGTCCTGACTTTC. Translation: CASSYNGGANVLTF.